This passage covers 9 T cell receptor beta chains from one sample sequenced in a study of response to subunit inactivated influenza vaccine (dated by TCRdb to 2017 to 2018). Library preparation used RT-PCR. For sequencing, an Illumina HiSeq 2500 was employed. The public reads were reanalyzed by TCRdb: fastp trimming at Q25, MiXCR alignment, in-frame beta chains only. Rows are unified per CDR3 protein, each entry keeping the most common DNA and genes. A total of around 580,000 distinct CDR3 sequences appear in this sample, 11% to 15% of them only once. The leading ten clones occupy over 8.5% of the sample. Sequencing used PBMCs from blood, obtained 11 to 12 days after vaccination. These receptors were obtained from a man aged 45-65 years who received an inactivated influenza vaccine. Donor details come from another sample of the same person, matched by shared clones.

This clonotype was counted at least ten times. The chain joins TRBV27 to TRBJ2-6, with D possibly being TRBD1 (6 bases). CDR3 length equals 16 residues. V was pared by 4 bases and J by 2 bases, with 12 bases between. Germline V gives CDR1 MNHEY, CDR2 SMNVEV (reference sequence). CDR3 loop: CASSYTGFTGANVLTF. The CDR3 nucleotides read TGTGCCAGCAGTTACACAGGGTTCACTGGGGCCAACGTCCTGACTTTC.

This clonotype was seen only a few times. The J gene is TRBJ2-7, the V gene TRBV20-1; D possibly corresponds to TRBD1 (6 bases). The CDR3 spans 16 residues. With 3 bases removed from V and 6 bases from J, the gap between germline ends came to 24 bases. Germline CDR1 is DFQATT and CDR2 is SNEGSKA (reference sequence). CDR3 residues: CSASPVRGRIASEQYF. CDR3 nucleotide sequence: TGCAGTGCTAGCCCCGTCAGGGGCCGAATTGCGTCCGAGCAGTACTTC.

This clonotype was counted a few times. The chain combines TRBV7-2 with TRBJ2-2; 7 bases fit TRBD1. Germline V gene lookup returns CDR1 SGHTA and CDR2 FQGNSA. This CDR3 contains 15 residues. J gave up 5 bases and V 6 bases, and 9 bases lay outside the gene matches. CDR3 nucleotides: TGTGCCAGCAGGCCCGGGACAGCCAGAACCGGGGAGCTGTTTTTT. Translation: CASRPGTARTGELFF.

CDR3 loop: CSAGPDSITYGYTF. CDR3 nucleotides: TGCAGTGCTGGCCCGGACAGCATAACCTACGGCTACACCTTC. This chain links TRBV20-1 with TRBJ1-2; D may be TRBD1 (6 bases). Trimming took 5 bases from V and 8 from J, leaving 21 bases between them. CDR1 is DFQATT, CDR2 SNEGSKA, per germline (reference sequence). This CDR3 contains 14 residues.

As regards this clonotype: A much larger clone lies one base from this, so it may be a read error. As the CDR3 is not closed by the conserved phenylalanine or tryptophan, this likely results from a read error. The CDR3 protein is CSARDPPGAPTNEKLFV. The CDR3 nucleotides are TGCAGTGCTAGAGACCCCCCGGGGGCACCAACTAATGAAAAACTGTTTGTT. The J gene is TRBJ1-4, the V gene TRBV20-1; TRBD1 might be the D (6 bases). The CDR3 runs to 17 residues. Germline loops: CDR1 DFQATT, CDR2 SNEGSKA (reference sequence). V gave up 0 bases and J gave up 0 bases, with 14 bases separating them.

This clonotype has just a few counts. The chain carries TRBV27 and TRBJ1-5; D is unclear. Germline-derived CDR1 and CDR2 are MNHEY and SMNVEV (reference sequence). The germline V and J ends were trimmed by 6 bases and 1 base, with 13 bases remaining between them. The CDR3 length is 15 residues. DNA of the CDR3: TGTGCCAGCAGGCTGCTGAGAGGGAGCAATCAGCCCCAGCATTTT. Translated, it gives CASRLLRGSNQPQHF.

This clonotype was seen more than once but under ten times. The gene calls are TRBV7-2 and TRBJ2-5; TRBD1 matches at 8 bases. Trimming removed 1 base from V and 2 bases from J; junction bases left unmatched: 3. This CDR3 has 15 amino acids. The germline V gene has CDR1 SGHTA and CDR2 FQGNSA. CDR3 region: CASSLVGDRQETQYF. The DNA of the CDR3 is TGTGCCAGCAGCTTAGTCGGGGACAGGCAAGAGACCCAGTACTTC. Looking up the rest from reference TRBV7-2 and TRBJ2-5 gives the full variable domain: GAGVSQSPSNKVTEKGKDVELRCDPISGHTALYWYRQSLGQGLEFLIYFQGNSAPDKSGLPSDRFSAERTGGSVSTLTIQRTQQEDSAVYLCASSLVGDRQETQYFGPGTRLLVL.

This clonotype occurred a few times. The chain recombines TRBV10-3 with TRBJ2-7; a weak D match, TRBD1 (5 bases). V lost 6 bases, J lost 1 base, and 10 bases lay in between. The CDR3 covers 13 residues. Germline-derived CDR1 and CDR2 are ENHRY and SYGVKD. CDR3 sequence (DNA): TGTGCCATCAGGGAAAGACAGTCCTACGAGCAGTACTTC. Translating gives CAIRERQSYEQYF.

The table lists this clonotype with a few counts. The chain couples TRBV29-1 to TRBJ1-5, with 10 bases aligning to TRBD1. There are 14 residues in the CDR3. V was pared by 5 bases and J by 5 bases, with 6 bases of the junction left unmatched. Germline CDR1 SQVTM, CDR2 ANQGSEA. This CDR3 is CSVKTGGNDQPQHF. DNA for the CDR3: TGCAGCGTTAAGACAGGGGGCAACGATCAGCCCCAGCATTTT.